The clone carrying this TCR beta chain was counted a few times. The antigen is not known. V was trimmed by 6 bases and J by 7 bases, leaving 13 bases between them. The CDR3 is made up of 13 amino acids. Germline V gene lookup returns CDR1 MNHEY and CDR2 SMNVEV (reference sequence). Using a J-beta primer mix together with a sample-barcoded 5' primer, a second PCR was run for roughly 6 to 11 cycles. TCRdb re-derived calls from the 5' RACE reads in MiXCR, one entry per CDR3 protein. The sample lists some 1 million distinct CDR3 sequences, under 45% occurring once. These data originate in a study of blood T cells in healthy people across ages. The authors isolated at least 6 million PBMCs per sample. Study-wide points: There were more naive CD4+ cells and higher diversity in long-lived donors than in aged donors.

The genes are TRBV27 and TRBJ1-5; possible D gene TRBD1, 6 bases. This TCR came from a woman aged 55-69 years in good health. Source material: blood. CDR3 sequence (DNA): TGTGCCAGCAGCCACGGGACAACCCAGCCCCAGCATTTT. Protein product: CASSHGTTQPQHF.